This T cell receptor beta chain originates from a study of cytomegalovirus exposure and HLA in healthy donors. For the study at large: An earlier analysis found roughly 100 million unique TCR beta sequences from about 190 million T cells.

The CDR3 contains 14 residues. In germline, CDR1 is SGHAT, CDR2 FQNNGV. Between the trimmed V and J ends, which lost 5 bases and 0 bases, there was a span of 8 bases. Concerning this clone itself: Its antigen is as yet unknown.

Study-wide findings and caveats: According to the study, 150 to 200 TCR beta chains were cytomegalovirus-associated.

13 Jbeta primers and 60 Vbeta primers were used for the PCR. Measured with immunoSEQ multiplex PCR; TCRdb has only the in-frame clones, and not every one. This table has 120,000 or so clones, 55% to 75% appearing once. The chain carries TRBV11-2 and TRBJ1-3, with D uncertain. The TCR sequence derives from a man aged 25 to 40 in good health and CMV-seropositive. Sequenced sample: PBMCs. The chain's CDR3 is CASSLHGSGNTIYF. Written as DNA, the CDR3 is TGTGCCAGCAGCCTTCACGGCTCTGGAAACACCATATATTTT.